The 9 T cell receptor beta chains below all came from one sample that was sequenced in a study of T cell changes during pregnancy in multiple sclerosis. Produced via immunoSEQ multiplex PCR; TCRdb's table is partial and in-frame only. The repertoire holds 14,000 to 15,000 clones, with 86% as singletons. This specimen was CD8+ T cells from peripheral blood mononuclear cells, taken in the first trimester of pregnancy. The receptors originated from a female donor with multiple sclerosis, enrolled in a pregnancy study.

The chain joins TRBV9 to TRBJ2-5; 14 bases line up with TRBD2. The closer fit of TRBJ2-7 to the DNA end suggests the J call may be wrong. Per germline, CDR1 SGDLS and CDR2 YYNGEE. The CDR3 has 17 residues. The CDR3 DNA reads as TGTGCCAGCAGCCCAGGGACTAGCGGGAGAAAGGACCACGAGCAGTACTTC. The encoded protein is CASSPGTSGRKDHEQYF.

This clone was detected only once. This sequence joins TRBV28 and TRBJ2-1; 13 bases map to TRBD2. CDR3 length equals 15 residues. V shed 7 bases and J 10 bases; nucleotides not matched to a gene: 10. Germline CDR1 and CDR2: MDHEN and SYDVKM. In nucleotides, the CDR3 is TGTGCCAGCAAATTCCGGGGACTAGCGGGGAGGGAGCAGTTCTTC. Amino acids: CASKFRGLAGREQFF.

In this sample, this clone turned up once. CDR3 protein: CAASPPGGMRHRDTQYF. The CDR3 DNA reads TGTGCCGCATCGCCCCCCGGCGGGATGCGGCATCGAGATACGCAGTATTTT. J is TRBJ2-3 and V is TRBV27, with D tentatively TRBD2 (6 bases). Germline V lookup: CDR1 MNHEY, CDR2 SMNVEV (reference sequence). V lost 11 bases to trimming and J lost 5 bases, with 29 bases between them. This CDR3 comprises 17 residues.

This clone has only one observation. J is TRBJ2-7 and V is TRBV4-2; D is uncertain. CDR1 and CDR2 (germline): LGHNA, YNFKEQ. The CDR3 loop spans 13 amino acids. V dropped 4 bases and J dropped 4 bases, with 11 bases sitting between them. The CDR3 protein is CASSPKPGYEQYF. The CDR3 DNA reads TGTGCCAGCAGCCCAAAGCCGGGTTACGAGCAGTACTTC.

Sample share makes this clone medium-sized. The V gene is TRBV5-1, the J gene TRBJ2-7; TRBD2 agrees at 9 bases. This CDR3 has 16 residues. V dropped 0 bases and J dropped 2; count of bases not matched to a gene: 6. Germline V gene data show CDR1 as SGHRS and CDR2 as YFSETQ. The CDR3, as DNA: TGCGCCAGCAGCTTGGGGCCTAGCGGGGTAACCTACGAGCAGTACTTC. It codes for CASSLGPSGVTYEQYF.

This chain uses TRBV10-3 with TRBJ2-5; 7 nucleotides match TRBD2. Germline V gene lookup returns CDR1 ENHRY and CDR2 SYGVKD. V was pared by 3 bases and J by 1 base, with 5 bases of the junction left unmatched. The CDR3 runs to 15 residues. CDR3: CAISEGASGQETQYF. CDR3 sequence (DNA): TGTGCCATCAGTGAAGGTGCTAGCGGCCAAGAGACCCAGTACTTC.

The genes are TRBV9 and TRBJ2-2; 7 nucleotides line up with TRBD2. The junction had 4 bases not matched to a gene; V was cut back by 4 bases and J by 1 base. The germline gives CDR1 SGDLS, CDR2 YYNGEE. The CDR3 loop spans 15 amino acids. The CDR3 region has the DNA TGTGCCAGCAGCCCCCAGCGGGGGAACACCGGGGAGCTGTTTTTT. Residues: CASSPQRGNTGELFF.

The CDR3 sequence is CAISATSGALADTQYF. DNA for the CDR3: TGTGCCATCAGTGCAACTAGCGGGGCTCTGGCAGATACGCAGTATTTT. V usage is TRBV10-3 and J usage is TRBJ2-3, with TRBD2 matching 10 bases. The V gene's germline CDR1 is ENHRY and CDR2 SYGVKD. Trimming cost V 4 bases and J 4 bases; bases outside gene matches: 8. There are 16 residues in the CDR3.

The chain has TRBV7-8 and TRBJ1-1; tentative D call: TRBD1 (5 bases). The germline gives CDR1 SGHVS, CDR2 FQNEAQ. Trimming left V 2 bases short and J 3 bases short, with 10 bases between. This CDR3 spans 14 amino acids. The CDR3 bases are TGTGCCAGCAGCTTACAGGGAGGAGACACTGAAGCTTTCTTT. Translating gives CASSLQGGDTEAFF.